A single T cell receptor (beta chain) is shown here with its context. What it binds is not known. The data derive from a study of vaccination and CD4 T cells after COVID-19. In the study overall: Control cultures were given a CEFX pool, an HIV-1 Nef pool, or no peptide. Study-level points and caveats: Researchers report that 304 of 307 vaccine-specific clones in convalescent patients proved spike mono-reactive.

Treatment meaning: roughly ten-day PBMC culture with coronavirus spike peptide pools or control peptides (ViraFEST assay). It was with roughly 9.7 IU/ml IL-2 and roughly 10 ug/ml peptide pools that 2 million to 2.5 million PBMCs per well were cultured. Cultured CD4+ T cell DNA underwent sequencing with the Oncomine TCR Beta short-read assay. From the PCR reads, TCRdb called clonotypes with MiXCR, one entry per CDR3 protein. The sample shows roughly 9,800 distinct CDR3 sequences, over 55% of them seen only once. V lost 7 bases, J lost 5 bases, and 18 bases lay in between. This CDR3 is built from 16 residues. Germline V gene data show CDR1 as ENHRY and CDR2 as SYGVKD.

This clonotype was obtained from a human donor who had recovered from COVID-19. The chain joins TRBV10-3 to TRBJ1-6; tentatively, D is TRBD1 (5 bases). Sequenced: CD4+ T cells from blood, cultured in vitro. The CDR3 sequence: CAIIPRGVLDNSPLHF. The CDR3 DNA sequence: TGTGCCATCATACCGCGGGGGGTCCTGGATAATTCACCCCTCCACTTT.